A selection of T cell receptor beta chains follows, all from one sample in a study of blood T cell repertoires in COVID-19. Only in-frame clones appear in the TCRdb table, and some are missing; sequencing was by immunoSEQ multiplex PCR. This table holds over 250,000 clones, approximately 90% found once. Sequenced input: peripheral blood. The receptors were sampled from a woman aged 25 to 45 with COVID-19, enrolled during active disease. Each CDR3 is given with its conserved first and last residue. D genes are given only for firm matches. The listing skips clone size in some rows; elsewhere it reads once, few, many or a size class.

j_call clone_size d_call v_call cdr3_aa cdr3_nt
TRBJ1-1 NA NA TRBV3-1/TRBV3-2 CASSTTGNTEAFF TGTGCCAGCAGCACGACAGGGAACACTGAAGCTTTCTTT
TRBJ1-5 NA NA TRBV6-5 CASVEGGNQPQHF TGTGCCAGCGTAGAAGGGGGCAATCAGCCCCAGCATTTT
TRBJ2-2 NA NA TRBV6-6 CASSYLGRVNTGELFF TGTGCCAGCAGTTACCTGGGGAGAGTGAACACCGGGGAGCTGTTTTTT
TRBJ1-5 NA TRBD1 TRBV19 CASSMGQYSNQPQHF TGTGCCAGTAGTATGGGACAGTATAGCAATCAGCCCCAGCATTTT
TRBJ2-1 NA NA TRBV15 CATSRDLLVVNEQFF TGTGCCACCAGCAGAGATCTTCTGGTAGTGAATGAGCAGTTCTTC
TRBJ2-3 NA NA TRBV29-1 CSDTTDRGTDTQYF TGCAGCGACACGACAGATCGTGGCACAGATACGCAGTATTTT
TRBJ1-1 NA TRBD1 TRBV7-9 CASSLARTGKTEAFF TGTGCCAGCAGCTTAGCGCGGACAGGGAAGACTGAAGCTTTCTTT
TRBJ1-2 NA NA TRBV20-1 CSAVGGYGYTF TGCAGTGCAGTGGGGGGGTATGGCTACACCTTC
TRBJ1-1 NA NA TRBV9 CASSGTGGTVDTEAFF TGTGCCAGCAGCGGAACGGGGGGGACTGTGGACACTGAAGCTTTCTTT
TRBJ1-1 NA NA TRBV10-3 CATAAETFEAFF TGTGCCACTGCAGCGGAAACCTTTGAAGCTTTCTTT
TRBJ1-1 NA NA TRBV28 CASSPVVRRTEAFF TGTGCCAGCAGTCCCGTTGTGAGGAGAACTGAAGCTTTCTTT
TRBJ2-1 NA TRBD2 TRBV6-1 CASSEPRGLAGAGNQFF TGTGCCAGCAGTGAACCCCGGGGGCTAGCGGGAGCAGGTAACCAGTTCTTC
TRBJ2-1 NA TRBD2 TRBV5-5 CASSALAGGMYNEQFF TGTGCCAGCAGCGCTCTCGCGGGAGGGATGTACAATGAGCAGTTCTTC
TRBJ2-1 NA NA TRBV9 CASSGLLDSLYEQFF TGTGCCAGCAGCGGGCTTCTGGACAGCCTCTATGAGCAGTTCTTC
TRBJ2-5 NA NA TRBV24-1 CATSDPGSQETQYF TGTGCCACCAGTGATCCGGGATCACAAGAGACCCAGTACTTC
TRBJ2-7 NA TRBD1 TRBV5-4 CASSGVGRDSVYEQYF TGTGCCAGCAGCGGGGTAGGCCGGGACAGCGTCTACGAGCAGTACTTC
TRBJ2-1 NA TRBD2 TRBV5-1 CASSLVPSGRAYNEQFF TGCGCCAGCAGCTTGGTCCCTAGCGGGAGGGCCTACAATGAGCAGTTCTTC
TRBJ2-2 NA TRBD2 TRBV2 CASSATSGRGTGELFF TGTGCCAGCAGTGCTACTAGCGGGAGGGGCACCGGGGAGCTGTTTTTT
TRBJ1-1 NA TRBD1 TRBV19 CASSSRTGRNTEAFF TGTGCCAGTAGTTCAAGGACAGGGCGGAACACTGAAGCTTTCTTT
TRBJ2-7 NA TRBD1 TRBV2 CASSESGGRGSF TGTGCCAGCAGTGAGAGTGGGGGCAGGGGGTCCTTC
TRBJ2-3 NA TRBD2 TRBV3-1/TRBV3-2 CASSQGTSGVTDTQYF TGTGCCAGCAGCCAAGGTACTAGCGGGGTAACAGATACGCAGTATTTT
TRBJ2-1 NA TRBD2 TRBV4-2 CASRTLAGGDEQFF TGTGCCAGCAGAACACTAGCGGGGGGCGATGAGCAGTTCTTC
TRBJ2-3 NA NA TRBV28 CASSLSGQLTDTQYF TGTGCCAGCAGTTTATCAGGGCAGCTCACAGATACGCAGTATTTT
TRBJ2-1 NA NA TRBV7-6 CASSRSGTTSYNEQFF TGTGCCAGCAGCCGTAGCGGAACTACCTCCTACAATGAGCAGTTCTTC
TRBJ1-4 NA TRBD1 TRBV19 CASSPARGRVGEKLFF TGTGCCAGTAGTCCAGCCAGGGGGCGGGTTGGTGAAAAACTGTTTTTT
TRBJ2-1 NA NA TRBV7-3 CASAPGLSYNEQFF TGTGCCAGCGCCCCCGGACTTAGTTACAATGAGCAGTTCTTC
TRBJ1-5 NA NA TRBV4-2 CASSRSGQPQHF TGTGCCAGCAGCCGCTCGGGGCAGCCCCAGCATTTT
TRBJ2-7 NA NA TRBV19 CASSFRTGTYEQYF TGTGCCAGTAGTTTCAGGACGGGGACCTACGAGCAGTACTTC
TRBJ1-2 NA TRBD1 TRBV3-1/TRBV3-2 CASSQTGTGGRGYTF TGTGCCAGCAGCCAGACCGGGACAGGGGGCAGAGGCTACACCTTC
TRBJ2-7 NA NA TRBV28 CASSLGRVYEQYF TGTGCCAGCAGTTTGGGCAGGGTCTACGAGCAGTACTTC
TRBJ2-3 NA NA TRBV11-3 CASSPTSSVDTQYF TGTGCCAGCAGCCCCACTAGCTCCGTAGATACGCAGTATTTT
TRBJ1-5 NA NA TRBV19 CASSIGNRINQPQHF TGTGCCAGTAGTATAGGAAACAGGATCAATCAGCCCCAGCATTTT
TRBJ1-1 NA TRBD1 TRBV15 CATQPGGGWDTEAFF TGTGCCACTCAACCAGGGGGCGGCTGGGATACTGAAGCTTTCTTT
TRBJ1-4 NA NA TRBV7-9 CASSPGWQVNEKLFF TGTGCCAGCAGCCCTGGGTGGCAGGTTAATGAAAAACTGTTTTTT
TRBJ1-6 NA TRBD1 TRBV19 CASSISGTGNSPLHF TGTGCCAGTAGTATAAGTGGGACAGGGAATTCACCCCTCCACTTT
TRBJ2-3 NA TRBD2 TRBV3-1/TRBV3-2 CASSSLAENTDTQYF TGTGCCAGCAGTTCTCTAGCGGAGAACACAGATACGCAGTATTTT
TRBJ2-7 NA TRBD1 TRBV5-1 CASSSGQGAGEQYF TGCGCCAGCAGCTCGGGACAGGGGGCGGGTGAGCAGTACTTC
TRBJ1-1 NA NA TRBV29-1 CSVEDLIGTEAFF TGCAGCGTTGAAGATCTAATTGGCACTGAAGCTTTCTTT
TRBJ2-5 NA NA TRBV5-6 CASSLAQGGQETQYF TGTGCCAGCAGCTTGGCGCAGGGAGGTCAAGAGACCCAGTACTTC
TRBJ1-3 NA NA TRBV12-5 CASGLGHSGNTIYF TGTGCTAGTGGTTTGGGACACTCTGGAAACACCATATATTTT
TRBJ2-1 NA NA TRBV24-1 CATSDPFNEQFF TGTGCCACCAGTGACCCGTTCAATGAGCAGTTCTTC
TRBJ2-7 NA TRBD2 TRBV27 CASSSPGLADSYEQYF TGTGCCAGCAGTTCCCCCGGACTAGCCGACTCCTACGAGCAGTACTTC
TRBJ2-3 once TRBD2 TRBV19 CASSLGLADYRTDTQYF TGTGCCAGTAGTCTCGGACTAGCGGATTATAGGACAGATACGCAGTATTTT
TRBJ2-3 NA TRBD2 TRBV27 CASRDFHRLAGNTDTQYF TGTGCCAGCAGAGATTTTCATAGACTAGCGGGAAACACAGATACGCAGTATTTT
TRBJ2-2 NA TRBD2 TRBV19 CASSISGRITGELFF TGTGCCAGTAGTATTAGCGGGAGAATCACCGGGGAGCTGTTTTTT
TRBJ2-7 NA TRBD2 TRBV30 CAWSVGGSGSIHEQYF TGTGCCTGGAGTGTAGGGGGTAGCGGGAGTATCCACGAGCAGTACTTC
TRBJ2-2 NA TRBD1 TRBV11-3 CASSWDRGSTGELFF TGTGCCAGCAGCTGGGACAGGGGCAGCACCGGGGAGCTGTTTTTT
TRBJ1-1 NA NA TRBV2 CASSDSGANTEAFF TGTGCCAGCAGTGACTCAGGGGCAAACACTGAAGCTTTCTTT
TRBJ2-7 NA TRBD2 TRBV5-1 CASSLVSGSSYEQYF TGCGCCAGCAGCTTGGTCAGCGGGAGCTCCTACGAGCAGTACTTC
TRBJ1-1 NA NA TRBV10-3 CAIGKTPTFINTEAFF TGTGCCATCGGTAAAACTCCGACTTTTATAAACACTGAAGCTTTCTTT
TRBJ2-3 NA TRBD2 TRBV4-1 CASSLGLAGSDTQYF TGCGCCAGCAGCCTGGGACTAGCGGGCTCAGATACGCAGTATTTT
TRBJ2-1 NA TRBD1 TRBV30 CAWGQDNEQFF TGTGCCTGGGGACAGGACAATGAGCAGTTCTTC
TRBJ2-1 NA NA TRBV28 CASSSGTKHGFF TGTGCCAGCAGTTCCGGGACAAAACATGGGTTCTTC
TRBJ1-1 NA TRBD1 TRBV5-1 CASSLAVGGGYTEAFF TGCGCCAGCAGCTTGGCGGTCGGAGGGGGCTACACTGAAGCTTTCTTT
TRBJ2-7 NA NA TRBV5-4 CASRKISGPPYEQYF TGTGCCAGCAGGAAAATCTCAGGGCCACCCTACGAGCAGTACTTC
TRBJ2-1 NA NA TRBV11-3 CASSRGRFYNEQFF TGTGCCAGCAGCCGTGGGCGTTTCTACAATGAGCAGTTCTTC
TRBJ1-6 NA TRBD1 TRBV9 CASSATGTGYSPLHF TGTGCCAGCAGCGCGACCGGGACAGGGTATTCACCCCTCCACTTT
TRBJ1-3 NA TRBD1 TRBV5-1 CASSTGTDYSGNTIYF TGCGCCAGCAGCACCGGGACAGACTACTCTGGAAACACCATATATTTT
TRBJ2-5 once NA TRBV10-3 CAITDGETQYF TGTGCCATCACTGACGGGGAGACCCAGTACTTC